This TCR beta chain was sequenced in a study of T-cell reconstitution after alpha-beta-depleted transplantation in children. This CDR3 has 15 amino acids. J gave up 8 bases and V 0 bases, and 5 bases lay outside the gene matches. From germline, CDR1 is SGHRS and CDR2 YFSETQ. A TCRbeta library incorporating unique molecular identifiers was prepared. TCRdb processed the PCR reads anew with MiXCR; each CDR3 protein has one entry. The data show about 490,000 distinct CDR3 sequences, about 10% seen once. General study points: Approximately two months post-transplant, alpha-beta T cells reportedly originated from several hundred expanded graft clones.

This clonotype was recorded at least ten times. Its antigen is not identified. This TCR was sampled from a child aged 2 to 15 with inherited bone marrow failure, due to receive a stem cell transplant. The starting material was PBMCs, obtained before TCRalphabeta/CD19-depleted stem cell transplant. This rearrangement joins TRBV5-1 to TRBJ2-1; 10 nucleotides line up with TRBD2. CDR3 amino acids: CASSLATSGTDEQFF. In DNA, the CDR3 is TGCGCCAGCAGCTTGGCCACTAGCGGGACCGATGAGCAGTTCTTC.